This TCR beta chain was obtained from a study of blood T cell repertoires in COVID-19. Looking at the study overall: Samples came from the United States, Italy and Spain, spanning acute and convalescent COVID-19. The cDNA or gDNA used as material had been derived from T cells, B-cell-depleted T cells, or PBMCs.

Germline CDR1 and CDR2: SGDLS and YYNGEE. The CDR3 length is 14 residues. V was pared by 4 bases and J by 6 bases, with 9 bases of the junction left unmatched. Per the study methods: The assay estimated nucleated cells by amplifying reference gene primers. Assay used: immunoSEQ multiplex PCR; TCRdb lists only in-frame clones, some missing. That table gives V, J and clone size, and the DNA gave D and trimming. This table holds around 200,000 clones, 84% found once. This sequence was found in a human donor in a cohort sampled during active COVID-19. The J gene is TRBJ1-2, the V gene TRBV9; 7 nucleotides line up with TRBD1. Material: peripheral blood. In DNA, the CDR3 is TGTGCCAGCAGCCACAGACAGGGCTGGGATGGCTACACCTTC. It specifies CASSHRQGWDGYTF.